One and the same sample provided the 19 T cell receptor beta chains below, sequenced in a study of blood T cells in healthy people across ages. A second roughly 6 to 12 cycle PCR used barcoded and J-beta primers. TCRdb called the 5' RACE reads again in MiXCR, with one record for every CDR3 protein. The sample shows 800,000 or so distinct CDR3 sequences, more than 20% of them seen only once. These data were also filed under a second study, of T cells of mothers and their children.

Sequenced input: blood. These receptors all stem from a boy aged 5-17 years in good health.

This clonotype was recorded a few times. The chain has TRBV20-1 and TRBJ1-5; 9 nucleotides align to TRBD1. In germline, CDR1 is DFQATT, CDR2 SNEGSKA (reference sequence). V was pared by 5 bases and J by 2 bases, with 7 bases of the junction left unmatched. This CDR3 has 15 residues. The CDR3 DNA reads as TGCAGTGCTGGGGACAGGGCAGTGGGCAATCAGCCCCAGCATTTT. It specifies CSAGDRAVGNQPQHF.

This rearrangement joins TRBV20-1 to TRBJ2-5; D is perhaps TRBD2 (5 bases). The V gene's germline CDR1 is DFQATT and CDR2 SNEGSKA (reference sequence). The CDR3 covers 17 residues. V shed 0 bases and J shed 1 base, with 18 bases lying between them. The CDR3 bases are TGCAGTGCTAGAGATCTCAATGTACTAGATACCCAAGAGACCCAGTACTTC. Protein product: CSARDLNVLDTQETQYF.

This clonotype was counted between two and nine times. This chain uses TRBV30 with TRBJ1-1, with 8 bases lining up with TRBD1. The CDR3 is 13 amino acids. Germline V lookup: CDR1 GTSNPN, CDR2 SVGIG (reference sequence). V dropped 3 bases and J dropped 6; count of bases not matched to a gene: 6. The CDR3 is CAWSWQGAAEAFF. CDR3 nucleotides: TGTGCCTGGAGCTGGCAGGGGGCGGCTGAAGCTTTCTTT.

V gene TRBV20-1 combines with J gene TRBJ1-4; D gene unclear. Between the trimmed V and J ends, which lost 1 base and 3 bases, there was a span of 6 bases. The CDR3 spans 13 residues. Looked up from germline, CDR1 is DFQATT and CDR2 is SNEGSKA (reference sequence). This CDR3 reads CSARGQPNEKLFF. The CDR3 DNA sequence: TGCAGTGCTAGAGGGCAACCTAATGAAAAACTGTTTTTT.

This clonotype has only a few counts. The chain is built from TRBV6-6 and TRBJ2-5; 10 nucleotides agree with TRBD1. This CDR3 comprises 15 residues. Germline lookup yields CDR1 MNHNY and CDR2 SVGAGI (reference sequence). V lost 6 bases to trimming and J lost 9 bases; unmatched junction nucleotides: 13. For the CDR3, the DNA is TGTGCCAGCAGCCCCGAGGGGGACAGGGGAAGGTCCCAGTACTTC. This sequence encodes CASSPEGDRGRSQYF.

The chain has TRBV18 and TRBJ1-4; 7 bases line up with TRBD1. J gave up 8 bases and V 2 bases, and 5 bases lay outside the gene matches. The CDR3 loop spans 14 amino acids. CDR1 and CDR2 (germline): KGHSH, LQKENI. The CDR3 region is CASSPATGREKLFF. CDR3 nucleotide sequence: TGTGCCAGCTCACCAGCGACAGGGAGGGAAAAACTGTTTTTT.

This sequence joins TRBV12-3 or TRBV12-4 and TRBJ2-5; D possibly uses TRBD1 or TRBD2 (5 bases each). The J call is uncertain, as TRBJ2-7 better fits the DNA end. CDR3 length: 18 amino acids. The CDR3 is CASSRDGNAKHLSFEQYF. CDR3 DNA: TGTGCCAGCAGCAGGGACGGAAACGCCAAACATTTGTCTTTCGAGCAGTACTTC.

The CDR3 DNA is TGTGCCAGCAGTTTAAGGGACACTTATAATTCACCCCTCCACTTT. Translating gives CASSLRDTYNSPLHF. The chain carries TRBV12-3 or TRBV12-4 and TRBJ1-6; D might be TRBD1 (6 bases). The CDR3 length is 15 residues. V was clipped by 2 bases and J by 4 bases, with 9 bases between them.

The chain couples TRBV30 to TRBJ2-5, with TRBD2 identical over 7 bases. The V and J ends lost 4 bases and 7 bases, in that order; junction bases with no gene match: 6. The V gene's germline CDR1 is GTSNPN and CDR2 SVGIG (reference sequence). This CDR3 contains 12 residues. The CDR3 DNA is TGTGCCTGGATGCGCGGGGGAGGGACCCAGTACTTC. It specifies CAWMRGGGTQYF.

This clonotype came up a few times. J is TRBJ2-7 and V is TRBV10-3; perhaps TRBD2 as D (5 bases). Trimming shortened V by 2 bases and J by 2 bases, and 7 bases separated the two germline ends. Germline CDR1 ENHRY, CDR2 SYGVKD. This CDR3 spans 13 amino acids. The CDR3 protein is CAISERDTYEQYF. In nucleotides, the CDR3 is TGTGCCATCAGTGAGCGGGATACCTACGAGCAGTACTTC.

The chain joins TRBV14 to TRBJ2-7; D is unclear. The CDR3 is 15 amino acids. V was trimmed by 1 base and J by 2 bases, leaving 12 bases between them. Looked up from germline, CDR1 is SGHDN and CDR2 is FVKESK. CDR3 coding DNA: TGTGCCAGCAGCCAAGGGGCCGGGCCGGCCTACGAGCAGTACTTC. This codes for CASSQGAGPAYEQYF.

The J gene is TRBJ2-3, the V gene TRBV9; 9 nucleotides align to TRBD1. The V and J ends lost 1 base and 5 bases, in that order; junction bases with no gene match: 5. The CDR3 runs to 15 residues. CDR1 SGDLS and CDR2 YYNGEE come from the germline V gene. The CDR3, as DNA: TGTGCCAGCAGCGTAAGGGACAGGGATCGAGATACGCAGTATTTT. This codes for CASSVRDRDRDTQYF.

This chain joins TRBV20-1 and TRBJ2-3; 7 nucleotides line up with TRBD2. The ends lost 4 bases at V and 4 bases at J; junction bases unmatched: 8. The germline CDR1 and CDR2 sequences are DFQATT and SNEGSKA (reference sequence). There are 14 residues in the CDR3. The CDR3 DNA reads as TGCAGTGCTACGAGCGGGATGGGCGCAGATACGCAGTATTTT. Its translation is CSATSGMGADTQYF.

V usage is TRBV3-1 and J usage is TRBJ1-6, with D tentatively TRBD1 (6 bases). The CDR3 totals 14 residues. The V end was cut by 8 bases, the J end by 8 bases, with 16 bases between. CDR1 and CDR2 (germline): LGHDT, YNNKEL (reference sequence). The CDR3 nucleotides are TGTGCCAGCCGCCTGTTACAGGGCTATTCACCCCTCCACTTT. Amino acid sequence: CASRLLQGYSPLHF.

This clonotype has at least ten counts. The J gene is TRBJ2-5, the V gene TRBV6-2 or TRBV6-3; perhaps TRBD1 as D (6 bases). The CDR3 consists of 14 residues. Deletions cut 2 bases from V and 2 bases from J, with 9 bases between. Germline values: CDR1 MNHEY, CDR2 SVGEGT. The CDR3 DNA reads as TGTGCCAGCAGTTACGGGGGCGGGCAAGAGACCCAGTACTTC. This gives the protein CASSYGGGQETQYF.

The table lists this clonotype with a few counts. This chain links TRBV28 with TRBJ2-5; D is unresolved. The better agreement between TRBJ2-7 and the DNA end casts doubt on the J call. CDR1 is MDHEN, CDR2 SYDVKM, per germline. The CDR3 runs 14 residues. CDR3 sequence reads: CASSGLGKTYEQYF. The CDR3 DNA sequence: TGTGCCAGCAGTGGATTGGGGAAGACCTACGAGCAGTACTTC.

The J gene is TRBJ2-7, the V gene TRBV12-1; the table's TRBD2 call for D was not verified on the DNA. TRBV12-1 is a listed pseudogene. The CDR3 loop spans 17 amino acids. CDR3 residues: CASSSRTSGSGTYEQYF. CDR3 in DNA: TGTGCCAGCAGCTCTAGGACTAGCGGGAGTGGTACCTACGAGCAGTACTTC.

The V and J genes are TRBV6-5 and TRBJ2-1; 9 bases map to TRBD2. Germline CDR1 is MNHEY and CDR2 is SVGAGI. This CDR3 contains 15 residues. Trimming removed 6 bases from V and 9 bases from J; junction bases left unmatched: 12. The CDR3 protein is CASSPGTSRRGEQFF. The CDR3 nucleotides read TGTGCCAGCAGCCCCGGGACTAGCCGCCGCGGTGAGCAGTTCTTC.

The chain combines TRBV7-2 with TRBJ2-5; D is ambiguous. This CDR3 comprises 17 residues. Per the germline V gene, CDR1 is SGHTA and CDR2 is FQGNSA. V was cut by 2 bases and J by 3 bases, with 19 bases left in between. In nucleotides, the CDR3 is TGTGCCAGCAGCTTAATTCTCGGCAGACTTGATAAAGAGACCCAGTACTTC. Its translation: CASSLILGRLDKETQYF.